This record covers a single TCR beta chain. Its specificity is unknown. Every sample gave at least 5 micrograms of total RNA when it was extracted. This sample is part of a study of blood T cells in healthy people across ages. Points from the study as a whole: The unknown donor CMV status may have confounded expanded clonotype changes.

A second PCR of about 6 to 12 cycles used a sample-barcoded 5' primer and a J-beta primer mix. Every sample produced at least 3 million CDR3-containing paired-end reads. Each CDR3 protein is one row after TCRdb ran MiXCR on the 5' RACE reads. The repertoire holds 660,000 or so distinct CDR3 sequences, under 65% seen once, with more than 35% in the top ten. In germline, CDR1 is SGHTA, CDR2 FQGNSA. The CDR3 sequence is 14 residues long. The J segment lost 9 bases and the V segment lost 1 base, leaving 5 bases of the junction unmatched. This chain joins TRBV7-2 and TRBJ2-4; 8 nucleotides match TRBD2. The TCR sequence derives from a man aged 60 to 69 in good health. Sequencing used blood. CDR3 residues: CASSLDGGAAIQYF. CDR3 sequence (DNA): TGTGCCAGCAGCTTAGACGGGGGGGCCGCCATTCAGTACTTC.